These T cell receptor beta chains were read from a single sample in a study of shared clonotypes between healthy human individuals. Method: immunoSEQ multiplex PCR; TCRdb's copy keeps in-frame clones and lacks some. The sample lists 2 million to 2.5 million clones, around 95% occurring once. Sequenced sample: naive CD4+ T cells sorted from blood. These TCRs come from a man between 18 and 35 years old in good health. Both conserved end residues are trimmed from each CDR3.

V,J,CDR3
TRBV18,TRBJ2-2,ASSPQGFTGELF
TRBV10-3,TRBJ2-2,AITPGSGELF
TRBV7-9,TRBJ2-5,ASSSSSDSQY
TRBV10-2,TRBJ1-2,ASMRGVDYGYT
TRBV7-9,TRBJ1-6,ASSLSLRTSPLH
TRBV5-8,TRBJ2-1,ASRGGPGNEQF
TRBV5-4,TRBJ1-2,ASSLSGTGEYGYT
TRBV6-5,TRBJ2-5,ASSLSRYQETQY
TRBV5-6,TRBJ1-4,ASSQEPGQEKLF
TRBV27,TRBJ2-1,ASSLEQIGNEQF
TRBV30,TRBJ2-7,AWSVTVLKGEQY
TRBV21-1,TRBJ2-5,ASSKRELGETQY
TRBV13,TRBJ2-7,ASSRTGSHEQY
TRBV6-5,TRBJ1-3,ASRQGGGNTIY